The 26 T cell receptor beta chains reported below all come from one sample, sequenced in a study of blood T cells in healthy people across ages. Primed by a sample-barcoded 5' primer and a J-beta primer mix, a second PCR proceeded for 7 to 11 cycles. Each CDR3 protein gets one entry after TCRdb re-called the 5' RACE reads with MiXCR. Seen here are roughly 800,000 distinct CDR3 sequences, 40% to 65% observed once, and the top ten hold approximately 40%. Sequencing input: blood. These receptors were taken from a man older than 75 in good health.

J is TRBJ2-1 and V is TRBV27; TRBD2 is a possible D gene (5 bases). Trimming removed 7 bases from V and 4 bases from J, with 11 bases in between. Per the germline V gene, CDR1 is MNHEY and CDR2 is SMNVEV (reference sequence). This CDR3 contains 13 residues. CDR3 in DNA: TGTGCCAGCATGGTACTAGTTTACAATGAGCAGTTCTTC. As protein: CASMVLVYNEQFF.

The chain carries TRBV20-1 and TRBJ2-5; 12 nucleotides agree with TRBD2. The J call may be faulty, since TRBJ2-7 better matches the DNA end. In germline, CDR1 is DFQATT, CDR2 SNEGSKA (reference sequence). This CDR3 has 14 residues. The DNA for the CDR3 is TGCAGTGCTAGCCCTAGCGGGAGGGCTTACGAGCAGTACTTC. This translates into CSASPSGRAYEQYF.

V usage is TRBV29-1 and J usage is TRBJ2-5; tentatively, D is TRBD2 (6 bases). The J call may be mistaken, given a closer DNA end match to TRBJ2-1. Germline V CDR1 and CDR2: SQVTM, ANQGSEA. CDR3 length equals 16 residues. CDR3 loop: CSVGLVGGPNDETQFF. For the CDR3, the DNA is TGCAGCGTTGGTCTTGTGGGAGGACCTAACGATGAGACCCAGTTCTTC.

This clonotype occurred a few times. The rearrangement uses TRBV4-1 and TRBJ2-7; 7 nucleotides line up with TRBD2. J gave up 0 bases and V 4 bases, and 12 bases lay outside the gene matches. Germline V gene sequence: CDR1 MGHRA, CDR2 YSYEKL. This CDR3 has 17 residues. CDR3 loop: CASSRGDGGSISYEQYF. The CDR3 DNA reads as TGCGCCAGCAGCCGTGGGGACGGCGGGAGCATCTCCTACGAGCAGTACTTC.

Points on this clonotype: The junction departs from germline at one end; a sequencing error may be responsible. The chain has TRBV27 and TRBJ2-5; unclear D gene. Germline V gene sequence: CDR1 MNHEY, CDR2 SMNVEV (reference sequence). The CDR3 length is 15 residues. CDR3 region: CASSSTLEAEESQYF. CDR3 sequence (DNA): TGTGCCAGCAGTTCCACCCTTGAGGCCGAAGAGTCCCAGTACTTC.

This clonotype was detected a few times. The chain recombines TRBV20-1 with TRBJ2-5; D might be TRBD2 (6 bases). The V and J ends lost 0 bases and 11 bases respectively, with 19 bases between them. Per germline, CDR1 DFQATT and CDR2 SNEGSKA (reference sequence). CDR3 length: 14 residues. CDR3 loop: CSARDPGLPYVQYF. CDR3 nucleotides: TGCAGTGCTAGAGATCCGGGACTTCCCTATGTGCAGTACTTC.

V usage is TRBV6-2 or TRBV6-3 and J usage is TRBJ2-5, with 7 bases lining up with TRBD2. The CDR3 sequence is 12 residues long. Germline CDR1 MNHEY, CDR2 SVGEGT. With V trimmed by 8 bases and J by 11 bases, 11 bases remained unmatched. CDR3 nucleotide sequence: TGTGCCAGCGGCGGGAGACCCCAGGTGCAGTACTTC. This translates into CASGGRPQVQYF.

The V and J genes are TRBV11-2 and TRBJ2-1, with a weak D call TRBD1 (5 bases). The CDR3 sequence is 14 residues long. CDR1 SGHAT and CDR2 FQNNGV come from the germline V gene. V lost 5 bases and J lost 2, with 10 bases in between. The CDR3 nucleotides read TGTGCCAGCAGCGGCAGGGTAACCTACAATGAGCAGTTCTTC. Its protein product is CASSGRVTYNEQFF.

This clonotype was found a few times. The rearrangement joins TRBV6-2 or TRBV6-3 to TRBJ2-7; 7 positions match TRBD1. The CDR3 runs 13 residues. V was clipped by 6 bases and J by 5 bases; unmatched bases: 7. Germline V gives CDR1 MNHEY, CDR2 SVGEGT. The CDR3 is CASRASGGNEQYF. Written as DNA, the CDR3 is TGTGCCAGCAGAGCCTCAGGGGGAAACGAGCAGTACTTC.

This chain joins TRBV7-2 and TRBJ2-5, with 16 bases matching TRBD2. The J call is doubtful: the DNA matches TRBJ2-7 better. The germline V gene has CDR1 SGHTA and CDR2 FQGNSA. The CDR3 loop spans 16 amino acids. CDR3 bases: TGTGCCAGCAGCGCGGGACTAGCGGGAGGGTTCTACGAGCAGTACTTC. Residues: CASSAGLAGGFYEQYF.

This chain links TRBV20-1 with TRBJ2-3, with D uncertain. Germline V gene lookup returns CDR1 DFQATT and CDR2 SNEGSKA (reference sequence). V lost 5 bases, J lost 10 bases, and 10 bases lay in between. There are 10 residues in the CDR3. The CDR3 spells CSASPDAQYF. The CDR3 DNA sequence: TGCAGTGCTTCACCGGATGCGCAGTATTTT.

The sample holds a few counts of this clonotype. At one end, the junction sequence differs from germline, possibly due to a read error. The rearrangement joins TRBV30 to TRBJ1-2; the D gene is possibly TRBD1 (6 bases). The germline V gene has CDR1 GTSNPN and CDR2 SVGIG (reference sequence). The CDR3 is made up of 12 amino acids. The DNA for the CDR3 is TGCCTTGGGGACACCTACGCCCTTGGCTACACCTTC. Translation gives CLGDTYALGYTF.

Remarks on this clonotype: A read error may explain this, as a much larger clone is one base away. This sequence joins TRBV10-3 and TRBJ2-5, with 7 bases lining up with TRBD1. This CDR3 contains 15 residues. The V and J ends lost 6 bases and 11 bases, in that order; junction bases with no gene match: 18. Germline loops: CDR1 ENHRY, CDR2 SYGVKD. CDR3 sequence (DNA): TGTGCCATCAGAGAAGACAGGGTTTACACAGATGAGCAGTACTTC. It is translated as CAIREDRVYTDEQYF.

The chain couples TRBV24-1 to TRBJ2-5; possible D gene TRBD2, 6 bases. Trimming stripped 4 bases from V and 11 bases from J, with 16 bases between. The CDR3 is 13 residues long. Germline CDR1 reads KGHDR; CDR2 reads SFDVKD. CDR3 nucleotide sequence: TGTGCCACCAGTGACCTTAGCGGCCCTGAGCAGTACTTC. Its translation: CATSDLSGPEQYF.

The chain uses TRBV5-1 and TRBJ2-1; tentatively, D is TRBD1 or TRBD2 (5 bases each). Between the trimmed V and J ends, which lost 0 bases and 13 bases, there was a span of 11 bases. This CDR3 contains 12 residues. The germline V gene has CDR1 SGHRS and CDR2 YFSETQ. The CDR3: CASSLAEGTQFF. CDR3 in DNA: TGCGCCAGCAGCTTGGCCGAGGGGACCCAGTTCTTC.

The rearrangement uses TRBV6-1 and TRBJ2-7; D gene uncertain. TRBJ2-4 matches the DNA end more closely, so the J call is doubtful. The CDR3 is made up of 13 amino acids. Germline values: CDR1 MNHNS, CDR2 SASEGT. CDR3: CASRVDGVNIQYF. For the CDR3, the DNA is TGTGCCAGCCGAGTCGATGGGGTAAACATTCAGTACTTC.

This clonotype was observed a single time. A read error may explain this, as a much larger clone is one base away. The chain employs TRBV29-1 and TRBJ2-7; the D gene could be TRBD1 or TRBD2 (6 bases each). Per germline, CDR1 SQVTM and CDR2 ANQGSEA. The CDR3 sequence is 12 residues long. For the CDR3, the DNA is TGCAGCGTTGAAGAGGCGGGACAAGAGCGGTACTTC. Amino acids: CSVEEAGQERYF.

V and J are TRBV20-1 and TRBJ2-7; 11 bases are shared with TRBD2. After removal of 3 bases from V and 3 bases from J, the junction contained 7 bases not matched to a gene. Germline V CDR1 and CDR2: DFQATT, SNEGSKA (reference sequence). CDR3 length: 15 residues. In DNA form, the CDR3 reads TGCAGTGCTAGGGACTCCGGGACTAGCGGCTACGAGCAGTACTTC. It is translated as CSARDSGTSGYEQYF.

V is TRBV5-1 and J is TRBJ2-1, with 13 bases matching TRBD2. CDR3 size: 16 residues. After removal of 0 bases from V and 10 bases from J, the junction contained 7 bases not matched to a gene. Germline-derived CDR1 and CDR2 are SGHRS and YFSETQ. The CDR3 reads CASSLAGTSGAFEQFF. CDR3 bases: TGCGCCAGCAGCTTGGCCGGGACTAGCGGGGCCTTCGAGCAGTTCTTC. The whole variable domain, remainder taken from reference TRBV5-1 and TRBJ2-1, is KAGVTQTPRYLIKTRGQQVTLSCSPISGHRSVSWYQQTPGQGLQFLFEYFSETQRNKGNFPGRFSGRQFSNSRSEMNVSTLELGDSALYLCASSLAGTSGAFEQFFGPGTRLTVL.

This chain joins TRBV9 and TRBJ1-2; no firm D call. Germline CDR1 reads SGDLS; CDR2 reads YYNGEE. This CDR3 is built from 15 residues. The ends were cut back, 0 bases at V and 6 bases at J, with 15 bases in the middle. In DNA, the CDR3 is TGTGCCAGCAGCGTAGGCGCCAGTGGGATGGATGGCTACACCTTC. Encoded protein: CASSVGASGMDGYTF.

The chain couples TRBV27 to TRBJ2-1; no reliable D call. The germline V gene has CDR1 MNHEY and CDR2 SMNVEV (reference sequence). V lost 0 bases to trimming and J lost 6 bases, with 12 bases between them. The CDR3 is made up of 15 amino acids. CDR3: CASSLSILKTNEQFF. As DNA, the CDR3 is TGTGCCAGCAGTTTATCGATACTAAAAACCAATGAGCAGTTCTTC.

Remarks on this clonotype: Compared with germline, one end of the junction differs, possibly owing to a read error. The chain joins TRBV20-1 to TRBJ1-1; weak D call: TRBD1 (5 bases). CDR3 length: 14 residues. Germline V gene lookup returns CDR1 DFQATT and CDR2 SNEGSKA (reference sequence). CDR3 amino acids: CRASRQLMNTEAFF. The CDR3, as DNA: TGCCGTGCATCCCGACAGCTGATGAACACTGAAGCTTTCTTT.

This clonotype appeared a single time. The chain links TRBV5-6 to TRBJ2-7; D remains unclear. Between the trimmed V and J ends, which lost 4 bases and 2 bases, there was a span of 10 bases. The germline V gene encodes CDR1 SGHDT and CDR2 YYEEEE. The CDR3 is made up of 13 amino acids. The chain's CDR3 is CASSVVDTYEQYF. CDR3 in DNA: TGTGCCAGCAGCGTGGTTGATACCTACGAGCAGTACTTC.

The rearrangement links TRBV12-3 or TRBV12-4 to TRBJ2-5; D tentatively reads TRBD1 or TRBD2 (5 bases each). This CDR3 contains 14 residues. V was shortened by 3 bases and J by 3 bases, with 11 bases between the two germline ends. The CDR3, as DNA: TGTGCCAGCAGTTTGGGTAGGGGAGAAGAGACCCAGTACTTC. As protein: CASSLGRGEETQYF.

The rearrangement uses TRBV13 and TRBJ2-1; TRBD1 might be the D (5 bases). Germline loops: CDR1 PRHDT, CDR2 FYEKMQ (reference sequence). The length of the CDR3 is 13 residues. V lost 4 bases and J 9 bases, leaving 13 bases between the germline ends. The CDR3 loop is CASSSDWGGEQFF. In DNA, the CDR3 is TGTGCCAGCAGCTCCGATTGGGGCGGTGAGCAGTTCTTC.

The genes are TRBV20-1 and TRBJ2-3; 11 bases are a match to TRBD2. There are 17 residues in the CDR3. Germline V lookup: CDR1 DFQATT, CDR2 SNEGSKA (reference sequence). The CDR3 DNA sequence: TGCAGCATTGTACTGCTAGGGACTAGCGGAGGCACAGATACGCAGTATTTT. Amino acids: CSIVLLGTSGGTDTQYF.